What follows describes a single T cell receptor (beta chain). The sample contains more than one DNA sequence encoding this CDR3. The sample belongs to a study of blood T cell repertoires in COVID-19. Produced via immunoSEQ multiplex PCR; TCRdb's table is partial and in-frame only. Among a few hundred thousand clones listed, 87% were seen once. The CDR3 has 13 residues. The ends were cut back, 3 bases at V and 3 bases at J, with 9 bases in the middle. CDR1 and CDR2 (germline): DFQATT, SNEGSKA (reference sequence). Cohorts were based on clinical histories the participants reported. What the recovered Cohort 3 donors had was two negative PCRs, clearance, or symptom resolution.

The sequenced sample was PBMCs or T cells enriched from blood (not recorded which). The V gene is TRBV20-1, the J gene TRBJ1-5; the D is unclear. This clonotype was sampled from a woman aged 50 to 60 who had recovered from COVID-19. CDR3 protein: CSASSGNNQPQHF. The CDR3 bases are TGCAGTGCTAGTTCGGGGAACAATCAGCCCCAGCATTTT.